A selection of T cell receptor beta chains follows, all from one sample in a study of cytomegalovirus exposure and HLA in healthy donors. The table came from immunoSEQ multiplex PCR; TCRdb's copy has only in-frame clones and leaves some out. The data show some 150,000 clones, with around two thirds seen just once and 2% to 3% held by the top ten. The sequenced material came from PBMCs. Receptor source: a woman aged 40 to 50 in good health and CMV-seronegative. CDR3s include the opening cysteine and the closing phenylalanine or tryptophan. The order of the fields is clone size, V gene, J gene, D gene, CDR3 protein, CDR3 DNA. The D gene is left open where the match is weak. Only some rows state a clone size, as once, few, many or a class for expanded clones.

>-|TRBV7-2|TRBJ2-7|-
CASSQGSPSYEQYF
TGTGCCAGCAGCCAGGGGTCTCCGTCCTACGAGCAGTACTTC
>-|TRBV6-5|TRBJ1-1|TRBD1
CASQGQGFPEAFF
TGTGCCAGCCAAGGACAGGGGTTCCCTGAAGCTTTCTTT
>-|TRBV5-4|TRBJ2-7|-
CASSPPGLSYEQYF
TGTGCCAGCAGCCCCCCGGGACTCTCATACGAGCAGTACTTC
>-|TRBV6-5|TRBJ1-5|-
CASSPSGSNQPQHF
TGTGCCAGCAGCCCATCCGGGAGCAATCAGCCCCAGCATTTT
>-|TRBV5-1|TRBJ2-5|TRBD2
CASSGLAGGPQYF
TGCGCCAGCAGCGGCCTAGCGGGGGGCCCCCAGTACTTC
>-|TRBV7-8|TRBJ1-4|-
CASSLGGMANEKLFF
TGTGCCAGCAGCTTAGGAGGGATGGCTAATGAAAAACTGTTTTTT
>-|TRBV6-5|TRBJ2-1|TRBD2
CASRLAGYNEQFF
TGTGCCAGCCGATTAGCGGGCTACAATGAGCAGTTCTTC
>-|TRBV7-9|TRBJ2-1|TRBD1
CASSPGTGGSYEQFF
TGTGCCAGCAGTCCGGGAACAGGGGGAAGTTATGAGCAGTTCTTC
>-|TRBV10-2|TRBJ2-1|-
CASSDFSYNEQFF
TGCGCCAGCAGTGACTTCTCCTACAATGAGCAGTTCTTC
>-|TRBV6-5|TRBJ1-5|-
CASWSYNQPQHF
TGTGCCAGCTGGTCCTACAATCAGCCCCAGCATTTT
>-|TRBV18|TRBJ1-1|TRBD1
CASSPRGQRNTEAFF
TGTGCCAGCTCACCAAGGGGACAGAGGAACACTGAAGCTTTCTTT
>-|TRBV5-8|TRBJ2-5|-
CASSLARKEIETQYF
TGTGCCAGCAGCTTGGCCCGAAAAGAGATAGAGACCCAGTACTTC
>few|TRBV2|TRBJ1-1|-
CASSDPADRKNTEAFF
TGTGCCAGCAGTGACCCAGCCGACAGGAAAAACACTGAAGCTTTCTTT
>-|TRBV5-1|TRBJ1-4|-
CASSLGSTTNEKLFF
TGCGCCAGCAGCTTGGGAAGCACAACTAATGAAAAACTGTTTTTT
>-|TRBV9|TRBJ2-2|TRBD2
CASSFSGGPNTGELFF
TGTGCCAGCAGCTTTAGCGGGGGGCCGAACACCGGGGAGCTGTTTTTT
>-|TRBV7-3|TRBJ2-2|-
CASSLRARDTGELFF
TGTGCCAGCAGCTTAAGGGCCAGGGACACCGGGGAGCTGTTTTTT
>few|TRBV6-5|TRBJ2-5|TRBD1
CASSYNRAGGGTQYF
TGTGCCAGCAGTTACAATAGGGCAGGGGGCGGGACCCAGTACTTC
>-|TRBV7-9|TRBJ2-3|TRBD1
CASSKGTGDTDTQYF
TGTGCCAGCAGCAAGGGGACAGGCGACACAGATACGCAGTATTTT
>-|TRBV25-1|TRBJ2-2|-
CASSSFTVTGELFF
TGTGCCAGCTCTTCCTTTACAGTTACCGGGGAGCTGTTTTTT
>-|TRBV12-5|TRBJ2-7|TRBD1
CASPTTGTGVFYEQYF
TGTGCTAGTCCTACGACCGGGACAGGAGTTTTCTACGAGCAGTACTTC
>few|TRBV5-8|TRBJ2-7|-
CASSLVLQSSYEQYF
TGTGCCAGCAGCCTGGTTCTACAGAGCTCCTACGAGCAGTACTTC
>-|TRBV6-1|TRBJ1-2|-
CASSIGGGDYGYTF
TGTGCCAGCAGTATCGGAGGAGGGGACTATGGCTACACCTTC
>-|TRBV7-9|TRBJ2-5|TRBD2
CASSLLRSGGMETQYF
TGTGCCAGCAGCTTATTGCGTAGCGGGGGGATGGAGACCCAGTACTTC
>-|TRBV7-2|TRBJ2-7|-
CASSPRVNGYEQYF
TGTGCCAGCAGCCCGAGGGTAAACGGCTACGAGCAGTACTTC
>few|TRBV6-6|TRBJ1-4|-
CASSYLSTNEKLFF
TGTGCCAGCAGTTACCTGTCAACTAATGAAAAACTGTTTTTT
>-|TRBV1|TRBJ1-6|-
CTSSHHSFVQGNNSPLHF
TGCACCAGCAGCCACCATTCATTCGTACAGGGTAACAATTCACCCCTCCACTTT
>-|TRBV7-2|TRBJ2-5|-
CASSLGATPGTQYF
TGTGCCAGCAGCTTAGGTGCGACGCCAGGGACCCAGTACTTC
>few|TRBV9|TRBJ1-5|-
CASSVAGETQPQHF
TGTGCCAGCAGCGTAGCGGGGGAAACTCAGCCCCAGCATTTT
>few|TRBV6-6|TRBJ1-5|-
CASSDSRNQPQHF
TGTGCCAGCAGTGACAGTCGCAATCAGCCCCAGCATTTT
>-|TRBV7-9|TRBJ2-3|TRBD2
CASSLGPTSIADTQYF
TGTGCCAGCAGCTTAGGTCCGACTAGCATAGCAGATACGCAGTATTTT
>few|TRBV15|TRBJ1-4|TRBD1
CATSRDLRTGKGHDEKLFF
TGTGCCACCAGCAGAGATCTTCGGACAGGGAAGGGCCATGACGAAAAACTGTTTTTT
>few|TRBV11-2|TRBJ1-2|TRBD1
CASSYGTGGFYGYTF
TGTGCCAGCAGCTACGGGACAGGGGGCTTCTATGGCTACACCTTC
>-|TRBV5-5|TRBJ1-4|-
CASSSTIAGWDEKLFF
TGTGCCAGCAGCTCGACTATTGCGGGGTGGGATGAAAAACTGTTTTTT
>-|TRBV7-2|TRBJ2-4|TRBD2
CASSPAGAPAKNIQYF
TGTGCCAGCAGCCCAGCGGGGGCCCCAGCCAAAAACATTCAGTACTTC
>few|TRBV4-2|TRBJ2-7|-
CASSQETADYYEQYF
TGTGCCAGCAGCCAAGAGACAGCGGACTACTACGAGCAGTACTTC
>-|TRBV10-2|TRBJ1-1|-
CASSESLGLEAFF
TGCGCCAGCAGTGAGTCCCTAGGACTTGAAGCTTTCTTT
>few|TRBV28|TRBJ1-6|-
CASSFAGAYNSPLHF
TGTGCCAGCAGTTTCGCAGGGGCCTATAATTCACCCCTCCACTTT
>-|TRBV7-2|TRBJ1-4|-
CASSPRRAGANEKLFF
TGTGCCAGCAGCCCTAGGAGGGCCGGGGCCAATGAAAAACTGTTTTTT
>-|TRBV7-2|TRBJ2-1|TRBD2
CASSSGGGPYNEQFF
TGTGCCAGCAGTAGCGGGGGGGGGCCCTACAATGAGCAGTTCTTC
>-|TRBV2|TRBJ2-5|-
CASTLLRQGETQYF
TGTGCCAGCACCCTGCTTAGGCAGGGTGAGACCCAGTACTTC
>few|TRBV28|TRBJ2-3|TRBD2
CASSSAGVGTDTQYF
TGTGCCAGCAGTTCCGCGGGGGTGGGCACAGATACGCAGTATTTT
>-|TRBV4-2|TRBJ1-2|-
CASSQDSWSGYTF
TGTGCCAGCAGCCAAGATAGTTGGAGCGGCTACACCTTC
>once|TRBV7-2|TRBJ1-4|-
CASSYRATNEKLFF
TGTGCCAGCAGCTACAGAGCAACTAATGAAAAACTGTTTTTT
>-|TRBV5-4|TRBJ2-7|TRBD1
CASSPGQAAYEQYF
TGTGCCAGCAGCCCGGGACAGGCGGCCTACGAGCAGTACTTC
>-|TRBV7-2|TRBJ2-1|TRBD2
CASSAVGRGGVPEQFF
TGTGCCAGCAGCGCAGTGGGGCGGGGGGGCGTCCCTGAGCAGTTCTTC
>-|TRBV5-1|TRBJ2-1|TRBD2
CASSLPLGQRGEEQFF
TGCGCCAGCAGCTTGCCCCTCGGCCAGCGGGGGGAAGAGCAGTTCTTC
>-|TRBV5-1|TRBJ1-2|-
CASRAGMDYGYTF
TGCGCCAGCAGAGCAGGAATGGACTATGGCTACACCTTC
>-|TRBV5-4|TRBJ1-2|-
CASRQDSFYGYTF
TGTGCCAGCAGACAAGACAGTTTCTATGGCTACACCTTC
>-|TRBV7-3|TRBJ2-7|TRBD2
CASSLSGLAAEQYF
TGTGCCAGCAGCCTTTCGGGACTAGCGGCCGAGCAGTACTTC
>-|TRBV28|TRBJ1-5|TRBD1
CASHPRTGVLNQPQHF
TGTGCCAGCCACCCCCGAACAGGGGTCCTCAATCAGCCCCAGCATTTT
>-|TRBV13|TRBJ1-6|TRBD1
CASSPSGLDRGSPLHF
TGTGCCAGCAGCCCCTCCGGTTTGGACAGGGGTTCACCCCTCCACTTT
>-|TRBV27|TRBJ1-5|-
CASSLAGGPNQPQHF
TGTGCCAGCAGTTTAGCAGGAGGACCTAATCAGCCCCAGCATTTT
>-|TRBV6-1|TRBJ1-2|-
CASSPGWGQHGYTF
TGTGCCAGCAGTCCAGGGTGGGGGCAGCATGGCTACACCTTC
>-|TRBV29-1|TRBJ1-1|-
CSAGPTNTEAFF
TGCAGCGCCGGCCCGACTAACACTGAAGCTTTCTTT
>-|TRBV28|TRBJ2-5|TRBD2
CASRETSGGAETQYF
TGTGCCAGCAGGGAGACCAGCGGGGGGGCGGAGACCCAGTACTTC
>-|TRBV7-9|TRBJ1-1|-
CSSSLGRAEAFF
TGTTCCAGCAGCTTAGGTCGTGCTGAAGCTTTCTTT
>-|TRBV7-2|TRBJ2-5|TRBD1
CASSWAGTVGNGRETQYF
TGTGCCAGCAGCTGGGCCGGGACAGTAGGAAACGGCCGAGAGACCCAGTACTTC